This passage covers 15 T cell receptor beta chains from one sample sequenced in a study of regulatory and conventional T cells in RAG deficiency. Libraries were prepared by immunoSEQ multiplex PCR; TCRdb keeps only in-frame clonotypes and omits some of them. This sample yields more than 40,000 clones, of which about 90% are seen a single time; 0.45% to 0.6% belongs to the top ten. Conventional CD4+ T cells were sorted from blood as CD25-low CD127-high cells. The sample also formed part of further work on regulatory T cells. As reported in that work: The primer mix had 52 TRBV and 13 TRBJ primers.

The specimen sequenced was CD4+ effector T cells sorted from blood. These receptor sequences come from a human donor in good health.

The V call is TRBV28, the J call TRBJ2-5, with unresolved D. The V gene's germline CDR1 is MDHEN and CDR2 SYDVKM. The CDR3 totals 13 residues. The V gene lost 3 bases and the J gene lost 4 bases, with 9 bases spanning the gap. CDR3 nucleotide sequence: TGTGCCAGCAGTTTCTCCGGCTCAGAGACCCAGTACTTC. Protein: CASSFSGSETQYF.

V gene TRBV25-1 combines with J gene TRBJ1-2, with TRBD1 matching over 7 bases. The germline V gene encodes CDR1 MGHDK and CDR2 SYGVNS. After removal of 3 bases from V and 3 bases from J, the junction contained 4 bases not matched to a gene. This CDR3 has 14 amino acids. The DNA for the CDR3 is TGTGCCAGCAGTGATCGACAGGGACACTATGGCTACACCTTC. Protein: CASSDRQGHYGYTF.

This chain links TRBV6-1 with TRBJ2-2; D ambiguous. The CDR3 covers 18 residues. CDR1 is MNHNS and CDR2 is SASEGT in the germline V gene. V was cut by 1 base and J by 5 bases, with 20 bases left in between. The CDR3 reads CASSEGGSLFFRTGELFF. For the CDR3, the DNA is TGTGCCAGCAGTGAAGGAGGCTCCCTTTTTTTCAGGACCGGGGAGCTGTTTTTT.

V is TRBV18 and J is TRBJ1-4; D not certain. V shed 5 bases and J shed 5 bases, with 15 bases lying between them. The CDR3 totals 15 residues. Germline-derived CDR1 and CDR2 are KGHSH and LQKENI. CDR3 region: CASSDRTVKNEKLFF. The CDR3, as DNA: TGTGCCAGCTCAGACCGGACGGTGAAGAATGAAAAACTGTTTTTT.

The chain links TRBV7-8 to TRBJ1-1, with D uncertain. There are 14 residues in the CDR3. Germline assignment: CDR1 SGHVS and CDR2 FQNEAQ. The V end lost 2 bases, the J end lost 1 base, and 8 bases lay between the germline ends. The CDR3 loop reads CASSLSRWNTEAFF. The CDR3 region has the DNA TGTGCCAGCAGCTTAAGTAGATGGAACACTGAAGCTTTCTTT.

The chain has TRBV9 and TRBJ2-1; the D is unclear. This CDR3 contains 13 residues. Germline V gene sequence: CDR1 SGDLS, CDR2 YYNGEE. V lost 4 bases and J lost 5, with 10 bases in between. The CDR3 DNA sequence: TGTGCCAGCAGCCCCTCCCTGGACAATGAGCAGTTCTTC. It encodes CASSPSLDNEQFF.

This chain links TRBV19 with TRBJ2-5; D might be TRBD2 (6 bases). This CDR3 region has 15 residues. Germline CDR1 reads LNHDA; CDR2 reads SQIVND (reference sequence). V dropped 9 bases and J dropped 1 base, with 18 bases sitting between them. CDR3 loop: CASSSGRRIQETQYF. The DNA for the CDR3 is TGTGCCAGCTCGTCGGGGAGGCGAATCCAAGAGACCCAGTACTTC.

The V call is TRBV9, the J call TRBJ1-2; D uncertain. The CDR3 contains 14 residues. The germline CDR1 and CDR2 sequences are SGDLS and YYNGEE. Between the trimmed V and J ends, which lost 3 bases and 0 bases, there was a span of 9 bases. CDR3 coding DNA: TGTGCCAGCAGCGCCCCAAACTCTAACTATGGCTACACCTTC. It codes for CASSAPNSNYGYTF.

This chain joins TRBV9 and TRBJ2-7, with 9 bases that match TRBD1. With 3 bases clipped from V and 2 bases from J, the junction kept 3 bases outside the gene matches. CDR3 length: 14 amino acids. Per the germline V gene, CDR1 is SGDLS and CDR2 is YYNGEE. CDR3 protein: CASSEGQGTYEQYF. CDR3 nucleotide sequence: TGTGCCAGCAGCGAGGGACAGGGCACCTACGAGCAGTACTTC.

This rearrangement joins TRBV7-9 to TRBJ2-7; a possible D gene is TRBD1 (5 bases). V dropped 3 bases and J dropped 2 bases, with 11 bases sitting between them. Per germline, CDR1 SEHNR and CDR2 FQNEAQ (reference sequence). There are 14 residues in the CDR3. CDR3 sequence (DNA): TGTGCCAGCAGCTTTGCCGACAGAACCTACGAGCAGTACTTC. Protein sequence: CASSFADRTYEQYF.

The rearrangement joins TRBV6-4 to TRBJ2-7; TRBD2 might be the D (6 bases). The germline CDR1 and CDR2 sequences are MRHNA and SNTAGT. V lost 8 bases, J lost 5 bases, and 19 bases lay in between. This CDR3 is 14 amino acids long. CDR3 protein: CASPPRGIRDEQYF. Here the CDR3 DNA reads TGTGCCAGCCCCCCTCGGGGGATTCGGGACGAGCAGTACTTC.

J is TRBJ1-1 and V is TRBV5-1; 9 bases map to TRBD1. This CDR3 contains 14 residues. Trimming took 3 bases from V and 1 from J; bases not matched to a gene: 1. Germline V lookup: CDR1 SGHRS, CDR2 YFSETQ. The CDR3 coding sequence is TGCGCCAGCAGCTGGGGACAGGGGAACACTGAAGCTTTCTTT. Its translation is CASSWGQGNTEAFF.

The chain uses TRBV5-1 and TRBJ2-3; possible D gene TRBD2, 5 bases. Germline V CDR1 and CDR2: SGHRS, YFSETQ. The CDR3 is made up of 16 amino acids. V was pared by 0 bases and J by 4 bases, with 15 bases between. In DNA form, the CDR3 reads TGCGCCAGCAGCTTGGCCGTGGGAGTTCGGGCAGATACGCAGTATTTT. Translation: CASSLAVGVRADTQYF.

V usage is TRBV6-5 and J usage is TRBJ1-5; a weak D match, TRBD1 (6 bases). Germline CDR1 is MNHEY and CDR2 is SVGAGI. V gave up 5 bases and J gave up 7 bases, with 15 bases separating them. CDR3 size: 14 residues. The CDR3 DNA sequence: TGTGCCAGCAGTCCAAGCAGGGGTGGGCAGCCCCAGCATTTT. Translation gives CASSPSRGGQPQHF.

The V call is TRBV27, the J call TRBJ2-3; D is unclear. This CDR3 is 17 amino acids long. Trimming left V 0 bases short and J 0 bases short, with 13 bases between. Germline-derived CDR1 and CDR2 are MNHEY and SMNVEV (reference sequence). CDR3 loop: CASSLSLLPYSTDTQYF. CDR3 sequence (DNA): TGTGCCAGCAGTTTATCGCTCCTTCCCTATAGCACAGATACGCAGTATTTT.